The sequence of this T cell receptor (beta chain) was determined in a study of blood T cells in healthy people across ages. Study in general: Researchers report that template switching captured about one barcoded beta molecule per two T cells. Study-level findings and limits: Any changes in expanded clonotypes were possibly confounded, as donor CMV status remained unknown.

Each sample yielded at least 6 micrograms of PBMC total RNA. As concerns this clonotype: The antigen remains undetermined.

Alongside a J-beta primer mix, a sample-barcoded 5' primer served in a second PCR lasting about 6 to 11 cycles. Each TCR beta cDNA got a 12-nucleotide random molecular identifier. TCRdb reprocessed the 5' RACE reads with MiXCR, giving one entry per CDR3 protein. Here the sample spans roughly 680,000 distinct CDR3 sequences, around 52% being singletons. The CDR3 spans 14 residues. Trimming cost V 5 bases and J 8 bases, with 16 bases left between them. This chain joins TRBV12-3 or TRBV12-4 and TRBJ2-1; D is perhaps TRBD2 (7 bases). Sequencing was carried out using blood. The clonotype was recovered from a woman at least 80 years old in good health. The CDR3 loop reads CASSRDGGPDEQFF. CDR3 nucleotides: TGTGCCAGCAGTCGGGACGGGGGGCCCGATGAGCAGTTCTTC.